The T cell receptor beta chain described here comes from a study of spatial heterogeneity in lung cancer. Whole-study context: From matched bulk RNA-seq came a T cell module score, which showed a strong correlation with TCR transcript counts in tumor regions. Whole-study results and caveats: Counts of expanded alpha and beta TCRs within tumors tracked the tumor nonsynonymous mutation count.

Time point specified: sample taken at primary tumor resection. Ten or more counts support this clonotype. Antigen specificity is unknown. Little can be read into the size of this beta chain, an off-target read in a library designed for alpha chains. The ends lost 3 bases at V and 9 bases at J; junction bases unmatched: 10. The germline V gene has CDR1 ENHRY and CDR2 SYGVKD. This CDR3 spans 15 amino acids. TCRdb analysed the 5' RACE reads with MiXCR anew, one entry per CDR3 protein. The sample has approximately 15,000 distinct CDR3 sequences, 6% to 6.5% seen once; the top ten hold 6.8%. This chain uses TRBV10-3 with TRBJ2-1, with TRBD2 matching over 8 bases. This clonotype was sampled from a male donor with early-stage non-small cell lung cancer. The sequences come from lung tumor tissue, collected at surgery. As DNA, the CDR3 is TGTGCCATCAGTGAAGCGAGCGGGAGACGCGGTGAGCAGTTCTTC. As protein: CAISEASGRRGEQFF.